The present entry profiles one TCR beta chain with its context. This specimen comes from a study of technical replicates of blood from several donors. Some clones are missing from TCRdb's copy, which holds only in-frame ones; the method was immunoSEQ multiplex PCR. The sample has tens of thousands of clones; approximately 94% are singletons. This CDR3 is 15 amino acids long. The germline V gene encodes CDR1 MNHEY and CDR2 SMNVEV (reference sequence). Trimming took 2 bases from V and 5 from J; bases not matched to a gene: 4. The clonotype comes from a human donor in good health. What was sequenced was T cells isolated from PBMCs. The genes are TRBV27 and TRBJ2-1; 9 bases line up with TRBD2. The CDR3 loop is CASSLLAGNDNEQFF. CDR3 coding DNA: TGTGCCAGCAGTTTACTAGCGGGAAACGACAATGAGCAGTTCTTC.